Listed here are 18 T cell receptor beta chains from one sample, sequenced in a study of memory CD4+ T cells and cytomegalovirus serostatus. The sort gate was single viable CD3+CD4+CD8-CD45RO+ cells for memory CD4+ T cells. Data came from immunoSEQ multiplex PCR; TCRdb stores just in-frame clones and leaves some out. The sample carries some 80,000 clones, approximately 80% recorded once. The sequenced sample consisted of memory CD4+ T cells from blood. All receptors come from an adult in good health and CMV-seronegative.

This clone showed up just a few times. The CDR3 region is CASSRQALEAFF. The CDR3 bases are TGTGCCAGCAGTAGACAGGCTCTTGAAGCTTTCTTT. V gene TRBV2 combines with J gene TRBJ1-1, with D possibly being TRBD1 (6 bases). CDR1 is SNHLY, CDR2 FYNNEI, per germline. V was shortened by 5 bases and J by 7 bases, with 11 bases between the two germline ends. CDR3 length equals 12 residues.

This sequence joins TRBV9 and TRBJ2-1; 11 bases match TRBD2. The trim removed 0 bases at V and 9 bases at J, leaving 5 bases unmatched. The CDR3 spans 15 residues. Germline-derived CDR1 and CDR2 are SGDLS and YYNGEE. This chain's CDR3 is CASSVVSGGAGEQFF. DNA of the CDR3: TGTGCCAGCAGCGTAGTTAGCGGGGGGGCCGGTGAGCAGTTCTTC.

The chain uses TRBV10-3 and TRBJ2-1, with TRBD1 matching over 9 bases. Germline CDR1 and CDR2: ENHRY and SYGVKD. V lost 5 bases and J lost 5; bases outside the gene matches: 7. The CDR3 contains 15 residues. CDR3 bases: TGTGCCATCAGTCAACCGGGACAGGGAAACAATGAGCAGTTCTTC. This codes for CAISQPGQGNNEQFF.

This chain uses TRBV7-9 with TRBJ1-5; 7 positions agree with TRBD1. Germline trimming cut 6 bases from V and 3 bases from J; bases unmatched to any gene: 5. The CDR3 has 14 residues. CDR1 SEHNR and CDR2 FQNEAQ come from the germline V gene (reference sequence). In DNA, the CDR3 is TGTGCCAGCAGTTCGGGACAGCCCAATCAGCCCCAGCATTTT. Protein product: CASSSGQPNQPQHF.

This clone was seen a handful of times. This rearrangement joins TRBV7-2 to TRBJ1-4; D is unresolved. There are 15 residues in the CDR3. Germline CDR1 SGHTA, CDR2 FQGNSA. V lost 2 bases, J lost 8 bases, and 15 bases lay in between. CDR3 in amino acids: CASSLLGKVGEKLFF. The CDR3 DNA reads as TGTGCCAGCAGCTTACTAGGGAAGGTCGGGGAAAAACTGTTTTTT.

The chain is built from TRBV6-1 and TRBJ1-5, with D perhaps TRBD1 (6 bases). CDR3 size: 15 residues. The germline V gene encodes CDR1 MNHNS and CDR2 SASEGT. The ends were cut back, 4 bases at V and 4 bases at J, with 14 bases in the middle. The DNA for the CDR3 is TGTGCCAGCAGTGGCCAACAGGGCACGAATCAGCCCCAGCATTTT. Translating it yields CASSGQQGTNQPQHF.

J is TRBJ1-2 and V is TRBV6-6, with 8 bases fitting TRBD1. CDR3 length: 14 amino acids. V dropped 5 bases and J dropped 3; count of bases not matched to a gene: 5. CDR1 and CDR2 (germline): MNHNY, SVGAGI (reference sequence). In nucleotides, the CDR3 is TGTGCCAGCAGTCTTCCAGGGGGCGACTATGGCTACACCTTC. Amino acids: CASSLPGGDYGYTF.

The V gene is TRBV15, the J gene TRBJ1-5; no definite D call. The CDR3 extends over 15 amino acids. In germline, CDR1 is LNHNV, CDR2 YYDKDF (reference sequence). The V and J ends lost 1 base and 2 bases respectively, with 9 bases between them. As DNA, the CDR3 is TGTGCCACCAGCAGAGTAGGGTCAGGCAATCAGCCCCAGCATTTT. Encoded protein: CATSRVGSGNQPQHF.

This clone came up many times. The gene calls are TRBV7-2 and TRBJ2-5, with 8 bases fitting TRBD1. There are 15 residues in the CDR3. V was clipped by 5 bases and J by 5 bases; unmatched bases: 10. Per germline, CDR1 SGHTA and CDR2 FQGNSA. The DNA of the CDR3 is TGTGCCAGCAGCCTCGTGACAGGGGTCTGGGAGACCCAGTACTTC. Translated, it gives CASSLVTGVWETQYF.

The chain links TRBV19 to TRBJ1-1; TRBD1 might be the D (5 bases). Germline CDR1 reads LNHDA; CDR2 reads SQIVND (reference sequence). V shed 6 bases and J shed 3 bases, with 20 bases lying between them. The CDR3 loop spans 16 amino acids. The CDR3, as DNA: TGTGCCAGTAGCCCCCAACCATTTGAGGGGTACACTGAAGCTTTCTTT. Translation: CASSPQPFEGYTEAFF. Variable domain in full (rest from reference TRBV19 and TRBJ1-1): DGGITQSPKYLFRKEGQNVTLSCEQNLNHDAMYWYRQDPGQGLRLIYYSQIVNDFQKGDIAEGYSVSREKKESFPLTVTSAQKNPTAFYLCASSPQPFEGYTEAFFGQGTRLTVV.

A few counts support this clone. The chain has TRBV7-3 and TRBJ2-3, with D uncertain. The V gene lost 1 base and the J gene lost 2 bases, with 7 bases spanning the gap. The CDR3 length is 14 residues. CDR1 is SGHTA, CDR2 FQGTGA, per germline. The CDR3 is CASSLNADTDTQYF. CDR3 nucleotide sequence: TGTGCCAGCAGCTTAAACGCAGACACAGATACGCAGTATTTT. The variable domain in full, completed from reference TRBV7-3 and TRBJ2-3, reads GAGVSQTPSNKVTEKGKYVELRCDPISGHTALYWYRQSLGQGPEFLIYFQGTGAADDSGLPNDRFFAVRPEGSVSTLKIQRTERGDSAVYLCASSLNADTDTQYFGPGTRLTVL.

Only a few counts were recorded for this clone. V is TRBV18 and J is TRBJ2-2; 9 bases map to TRBD2. With V trimmed by 3 bases and J by 2 bases, 7 bases remained unmatched. Germline V gives CDR1 KGHSH, CDR2 LQKENI. This CDR3 has 17 amino acids. CDR3 sequence (DNA): TGTGCCAGCTCACCCCGCGGGGGGGGGCTAAACACCGGGGAGCTGTTTTTT. This codes for CASSPRGGGLNTGELFF.

V is TRBV28 and J is TRBJ1-3; the D is unclear. Deletions cut 6 bases from V and 0 bases from J, with 15 bases between. CDR1 and CDR2 from the germline V gene are MDHEN and SYDVKM. CDR3 length: 16 residues. CDR3 residues: CASRPPGRNSGNTIYF. CDR3 coding DNA: TGTGCCAGCAGGCCCCCCGGCCGCAACTCTGGAAACACCATATATTTT.

Remarks on this clone: The junction does not match germline at one end; this may be a read error. V usage is TRBV5-6 and J usage is TRBJ2-1; tentatively, D is TRBD2 (6 bases). This CDR3 contains 13 residues. Germline loops: CDR1 SGHDT, CDR2 YYEEEE. The CDR3 nucleotides are TGTGCCAGCACCTTGCGCAGGAGGGATGAGCAGTTCTTC. It codes for CASTLRRRDEQFF.

The count of this clone is one. J is TRBJ1-1 and V is TRBV5-4, with 8 bases matching TRBD1. This CDR3 region has 14 residues. The J segment lost 5 bases and the V segment lost 6 bases, leaving 9 bases of the junction unmatched. Looked up from germline, CDR1 is SGHNT and CDR2 is YYREEE (reference sequence). The CDR3 sequence: CASTTQGALTEAFF. The CDR3 bases are TGTGCCAGCACCACTCAGGGGGCGCTTACTGAAGCTTTCTTT.

For this clone: One junction end disagrees with the germline gene, perhaps due to a read error. The chain combines TRBV7-7 with TRBJ1-1; D is undetermined. This CDR3 is 13 amino acids long. Germline CDR1 is SSHAT and CDR2 is FNYEAQ (reference sequence). CDR3 nucleotide sequence: TGTGCTAGCAGCTTAGAACTGGGGTCTGAAGCTTTCTTT. Its translation: CASSLELGSEAFF.

The chain combines TRBV9 with TRBJ1-5; D ambiguous. The CDR3 has 13 amino acids. Germline CDR1 and CDR2: SGDLS and YYNGEE. Trimming shortened V by 0 bases and J by 7 bases, and 8 bases separated the two germline ends. This CDR3 reads CASSVGDGQPQHF. CDR3 sequence (DNA): TGTGCCAGCAGCGTAGGAGACGGCCAGCCCCAGCATTTT.

A single count supports this clone. The chain links TRBV5-1 to TRBJ2-3, with D possibly TRBD1 on 5 matching bases. CDR1 is SGHRS, CDR2 YFSETQ, per germline. V was cut by 1 base and J by 5 bases, with 23 bases left in between. The CDR3 contains 18 residues. CDR3 coding DNA: TGCGCCAGCAGCTTGTCGGTTCAGGGAATCGTCAAGGGAGATACGCAGTATTTT. Translation: CASSLSVQGIVKGDTQYF.